A selection of T cell receptor beta chains follows, all from one sample in a study of tumor-infiltrating lymphocytes in primary liver carcinoma. TCRdb processed the multiplex PCR reads anew with MiXCR; each CDR3 protein has one entry. The sample gives about 320,000 distinct CDR3 sequences, 50% to 70% of which show up once; about 9.4% is in the top ten. The specimen was peripheral blood. The receptors shown here come from a man aged 35-49 years with primary liver carcinoma and hepatitis B virus infection. CDR3s include the opening cysteine and the closing phenylalanine or tryptophan. Fields, in order: V gene, D gene, J gene, clone size, CDR3 DNA, CDR3 protein. D genes are given only for firm matches. Clone size is not always given. Where it is, it says once, few, many or a class for expanded clones.

TRBV4-1	NA	TRBJ2-6	many	TGCGCCAGCAGCGGGATAGGGGCCAACGTCCTGACTTTC	CASSGIGANVLTF
TRBV6-1	TRBD1	TRBJ2-2	few	TGTGCCAGCAGTGAAGCGGGACAGGCAAACACCGGGGAGCTGTTTTTT	CASSEAGQANTGELFF
TRBV4-3	NA	TRBJ2-1	NA	TGCGCCAGCAGCCAATATAACGTGTATGAACAGTTCTTC	CASSQYNVYEQFF
TRBV6-2/TRBV6-3	TRBD2	TRBJ2-7	NA	TGTGCCAGCAGCCCTAGCGGGACGGTGGACGAGCAGTACTTC	CASSPSGTVDEQYF
TRBV5-1	NA	TRBJ2-5	NA	TGCGCCAGCAGCTTGGAAGGGGTAGAGACCCAGTACTTC	CASSLEGVETQYF
TRBV11-2	TRBD2	TRBJ2-1	NA	TGTGCCAGCAGCTTAACTAGCGGGAGTAACCTCTATAATGAGCAGTTCTTC	CASSLTSGSNLYNEQFF
TRBV12-3/TRBV12-4	TRBD2	TRBJ2-5	NA	TGTGCCAACAGTTTAGCCGGGACTAGCGGGGGTGGGACCCAGTACTTC	CANSLAGTSGGGTQYF
TRBV20-1	TRBD2	TRBJ2-3	NA	TGCATTGCTAGAGATCGTATTAGCGGGAGCACAGATACGCAGTATTTT	CIARDRISGSTDTQYF
TRBV7-9	TRBD1	TRBJ2-4	few	TGTGCCAGCAGCTTGGACAGGGCAGGGAACATTCAGTACTTC	CASSLDRAGNIQYF
TRBV7-9	NA	TRBJ1-2	few	TGTGCCAGCAAGGACGCCCATGGCTACACCTTC	CASKDAHGYTF
TRBV6-6	NA	TRBJ1-2	NA	TGTACCAGCAGCCGCCAGGGTGACGGAATCACATTC	CTSSRQGDGITF
TRBV4-2	TRBD2	TRBJ2-2	NA	TGTGCCAGCAGCCAAGAAAAGCTAGCGGGAGTTGTCAACACCGGGGAGCTGTTTTTT	CASSQEKLAGVVNTGELFF
TRBV28	NA	TRBJ2-7	NA	TGTGCCAGCAGCCTACCCGGAGGGTTGGACGGGCAGTACTTC	CASSLPGGLDGQYF
TRBV30	NA	TRBJ2-3	few	TGTGCCTGGAGCGGGGGCATCGGGACAGATACGCAGTATTTT	CAWSGGIGTDTQYF
TRBV12-3/TRBV12-4	TRBD2	TRBJ2-3	NA	TGTGCCAGCAGTTACCCTAAGGGCGGGAGGTCGGGTACGCAGTATTTT	CASSYPKGGRSGTQYF
TRBV5-4	NA	TRBJ2-7	few	TGTGCCAGCAGCTTGGACCAGGGTGTTTACGAGCAGTACTTC	CASSLDQGVYEQYF
TRBV7-9	TRBD2	TRBJ2-5	few	TGTGCCAGCAGTCTTGGACTAGCGGGAGTGGGGTACCAAGAGACCCAGTACTTC	CASSLGLAGVGYQETQYF
TRBV29-1	NA	TRBJ2-7	NA	TGCAACGTTGAACCGGGCTCTTACGAGCAGTACTTC	CNVEPGSYEQYF
TRBV20-1	TRBD1	TRBJ2-3	NA	TGCAGTGCTAGAGCTCACAGGGGGCCGGGAGATACGCAGTATTTT	CSARAHRGPGDTQYF
TRBV7-9	TRBD1	TRBJ1-6	NA	TGTGTCAGCAGCTTATTCACAGGGGGCAATTCACCCCTCCACTTT	CVSSLFTGGNSPLHF
TRBV11-1	TRBD1	TRBJ2-2	NA	TGTGCCAGCAGCCTCCGGGACAGGGGTTCCGGGGAGCTGTTTTTT	CASSLRDRGSGELFF
TRBV12-3/TRBV12-4	NA	TRBJ1-2	many	TGTGCCAGCAGTCCGGGGCTGGATGGCTACACCTTC	CASSPGLDGYTF
TRBV7-9	NA	TRBJ1-2	NA	TGTGCCAGCAGCTTACACGGGGATGGCTACACCTTC	CASSLHGDGYTF
TRBV14	TRBD1	TRBJ2-7	NA	TGTGCCAGCAGCCAAGTGGTGACAGGGCAGATCCCTTACGAGCAGTACTTC	CASSQVVTGQIPYEQYF
TRBV5-1	NA	TRBJ2-3	NA	TGCGCCAGTCGACCGGAGGCAGGAGGCACAGATACGCAGTATTTT	CASRPEAGGTDTQYF
TRBV4-1	NA	TRBJ2-7	once	TGCGCCAGCAGTCGTCCTTTAGAGGACGAGCAGTACTTC	CASSRPLEDEQYF
TRBV10-3	NA	TRBJ2-3	few	TGTGCCATCAGTGACCTACAGGCCCCGGCTGGCTCGGGGCAGTATTTT	CAISDLQAPAGSGQYF
TRBV5-5	NA	TRBJ2-3	NA	TGTGCCAGCAGCATGGACATGGTCCTTACGCAGTATTTT	CASSMDMVLTQYF
TRBV11-1	NA	TRBJ2-5	NA	TGTGCCAGCAGCCCGAGCCGAGACAAGGAGACCCAGTACTTC	CASSPSRDKETQYF
TRBV4-3	NA	TRBJ1-2	few	TGCGCCAGCGGCCAAAATCGAAGACAGGCTGGCTACACCTTC	CASGQNRRQAGYTF
TRBV2	NA	TRBJ2-3	NA	TGTGCCAGCACTCTAGTGGCTCTCCCTGGGGCAGATACGCAGTATTTT	CASTLVALPGADTQYF
TRBV6-1	NA	TRBJ2-7	NA	TGTGCCAACAGTGATTCAGCCTCCTCCTACGAGCAGTACTTC	CANSDSASSYEQYF
TRBV4-3	NA	TRBJ2-3	NA	TGCGCCAGCAGCCAAGACCGGGGGCGCATAAGGGATACGCAGTATTTT	CASSQDRGRIRDTQYF
TRBV28	NA	TRBJ2-7	NA	TGTGCCAACACCCAGAACGGGGGTAGCTACGAGCAGTACTTC	CANTQNGGSYEQYF
TRBV6-5	NA	TRBJ2-1	NA	TGTGTCAGCAGTTACCTCAATCCGGAGGATGAGCAGTTCTTC	CVSSYLNPEDEQFF
TRBV6-6	NA	TRBJ2-5	NA	TGTGCCAGCAGTTACTACGTTTTTGCTAACCCACAAGAGACCCAGTACTTC	CASSYYVFANPQETQYF
TRBV6-5	TRBD1	TRBJ2-5	NA	TGTGCCAGCAGTCCCCTCGATGGACAGGGTAACTTGGAGACCCAGTACTTC	CASSPLDGQGNLETQYF
TRBV6-5	NA	TRBJ2-1	NA	TGTGCCAGCAGTTACTCGAAACACCGAACGAGCTCCTACGATGAGCAGTTCTTC	CASSYSKHRTSSYDEQFF
TRBV4-3	NA	TRBJ2-1	few	TGCACCAGCAGCCAAGATCAAGGGAATGAGCAGTTCTTC	CTSSQDQGNEQFF
TRBV6-1	NA	TRBJ1-5	NA	TGTGCCAGCAGTGCGGGACATGGAAACAGTCGGCCCCAGCATTTT	CASSAGHGNSRPQHF
TRBV28	NA	TRBJ1-1	NA	TGTGCCAGCAGTTCGGAAGAAGCTTTCTTT	CASSSEEAFF
TRBV19	TRBD1	TRBJ2-2	NA	TGTGCCAGTAGTAATCACCGGGACAGGGGTAGCACCGGGGAGCTGTTTTTT	CASSNHRDRGSTGELFF
TRBV4-1	NA	TRBJ2-2	NA	TGCGCCAGCAACCTCCAGGGGGAGGGCTCCGGGGAACTGTTTTTT	CASNLQGEGSGELFF
TRBV6-1	TRBD2	TRBJ2-5	NA	TGTACCAGCAGTGAAGCGCTCAGGCGGGGGGAGACCCAGTATTTC	CTSSEALRRGETQYF
TRBV6-6	TRBD1	TRBJ1-5	many	TGTGCCAGCCTCGGCTCCGGGACAGGACATCAGCCCCAGCATTTT	CASLGSGTGHQPQHF
TRBV29-1	TRBD1	TRBJ1-1	NA	TGCAGCGTTGCTGGCCTAGACAGGGGTGGCACTGAACCTTTCTTT	CSVAGLDRGGTEPFF
TRBV11-1	TRBD2	TRBJ2-7	NA	TGTGCCAGCAGACGGACTAGCGGAGGCTACGAGCAGTACTTC	CASRRTSGGYEQYF
TRBV5-1	NA	TRBJ1-2	NA	TGCGCCAGCAGCAAAACTCAAACTAACTATGGCTACACCTTC	CASSKTQTNYGYTF